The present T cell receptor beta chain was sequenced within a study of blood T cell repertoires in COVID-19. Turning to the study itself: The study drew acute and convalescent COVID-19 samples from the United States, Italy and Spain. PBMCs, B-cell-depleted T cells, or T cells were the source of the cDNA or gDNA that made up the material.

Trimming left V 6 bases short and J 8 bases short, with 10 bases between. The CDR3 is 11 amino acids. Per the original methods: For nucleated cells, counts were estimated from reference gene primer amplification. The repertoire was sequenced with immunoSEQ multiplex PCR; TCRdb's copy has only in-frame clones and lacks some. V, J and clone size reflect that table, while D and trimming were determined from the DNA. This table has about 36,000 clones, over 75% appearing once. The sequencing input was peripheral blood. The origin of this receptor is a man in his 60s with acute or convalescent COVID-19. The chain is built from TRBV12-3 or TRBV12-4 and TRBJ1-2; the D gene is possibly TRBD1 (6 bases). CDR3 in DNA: TGTGCCAGCAGACGGGACATCGGCTACACCTTC. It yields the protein CASRRDIGYTF.